This TCR beta chain was observed in a study of blood T cells in healthy people across ages. A second PCR of about 6 to 12 cycles used a sample-barcoded 5' primer and a J-beta primer mix. TCRdb itself ran the 5' RACE reads through MiXCR, one entry per CDR3 protein. Found here are around 1,500,000 distinct CDR3 sequences, 28% of them singletons; the top ten hold less than 9.5%. V lost 3 bases to trimming and J lost 7 bases; unmatched junction nucleotides: 11. Germline loops: CDR1 DFQATT, CDR2 SNEGSKA (reference sequence). The CDR3 extends over 15 amino acids. Only a few counts were recorded for this clonotype.

The chain has TRBV20-1 and TRBJ2-2; 7 bases match TRBD1. The receptor's source is a woman in her thirties in good health. The specimen sequenced was blood. CDR3 protein: CSARSAGTVNGELFF. Here the CDR3 DNA reads TGCAGTGCTAGGTCCGCCGGGACAGTAAACGGGGAGCTGTTTTTT.